Presented here are 28 T cell receptor beta chains from one specimen sequenced in a study of response to subunit inactivated influenza vaccine. One entry per CDR3 protein results from TCRdb running MiXCR on the RT-PCR reads. This sample yields roughly 700,000 distinct CDR3 sequences, of which over 11% are seen a single time; 5.5% to 7% belongs to the top ten. The sample in question was PBMCs from blood, obtained 14 to 15 days before vaccination. The receptor source for this set is a man in his forties or fifties who received an inactivated influenza vaccine.

The CDR3 protein is CATSETLQGQETQYF. The CDR3, as DNA: TGTGCCACCAGTGAGACCCTACAGGGGCAAGAGACCCAGTACTTC. The V call is TRBV24-1, the J call TRBJ2-5; 7 bases match TRBD1. The ends lost 4 bases at V and 2 bases at J; junction bases unmatched: 6. Germline values: CDR1 KGHDR, CDR2 SFDVKD. CDR3 length: 15 residues.

The V call is TRBV28, the J call TRBJ2-4; D possibly matches TRBD1 or TRBD2 (5 bases each). In germline, CDR1 is MDHEN, CDR2 SYDVKM. With 2 bases removed from V and 3 bases from J, the gap between germline ends came to 20 bases. CDR3 size: 18 residues. The CDR3 spells CASSLGTALYLGKNIQYF. The CDR3 nucleotides are TGTGCCAGCAGTTTAGGGACGGCCCTCTACCTAGGCAAAAACATTCAGTACTTC.

Many counts were recorded for this clonotype. The V and J genes are TRBV7-9 and TRBJ2-1, with TRBD1 matching 10 bases. V lost 4 bases, J lost 4 bases, and 7 bases stayed unmatched. This CDR3 comprises 16 residues. CDR1 is SEHNR, CDR2 FQNEAQ, per germline (reference sequence). The CDR3 region has the DNA TGTGCCAGCAGCTCGCCGGGACAGGGGCTTTACAATGAGCAGTTCTTC. As protein: CASSSPGQGLYNEQFF.

This clonotype was recorded many times. The rearrangement joins TRBV7-8 to TRBJ2-7; possibly TRBD2 for D (5 bases). The length of the CDR3 is 15 residues. CDR1 SGHVS and CDR2 FQNEAQ come from the germline V gene. The germline V and J ends were trimmed by 4 bases and 3 bases, with 16 bases remaining between them. The CDR3 protein is CASSYEETTHYEQYF. CDR3 in DNA: TGTGCCAGCAGCTATGAAGAGACTACTCACTACGAGCAGTACTTC.

Ten or more counts support this clonotype. This chain joins TRBV12-3 or TRBV12-4 and TRBJ2-7, with 10 bases matching TRBD2. The CDR3 is 15 residues long. Losses at the gene ends were 6 bases for V and 1 base for J; bases not matched to a gene: 6. For the CDR3, the DNA is TGTGCCAGCAGCCTCGGGACTAGCGTATCCTACGAGCAGTACTTC. Protein: CASSLGTSVSYEQYF.

In this sample, this clonotype turned up a few times. V usage is TRBV28 and J usage is TRBJ1-1; the match to TRBD1 covers 11 bases. The V gene end was trimmed by 7 bases and the J gene end by 3 bases; junction bases not matched to a gene: 10. The V gene's germline CDR1 is MDHEN and CDR2 SYDVKM. The CDR3 contains 16 residues. CDR3 in DNA: TGTGCCAGCAAGCGGACCGGGACAGGGGGGGACACTGAAGCTTTCTTT. Translation gives CASKRTGTGGDTEAFF.

This clonotype was recorded a few times. This CDR3 reads CASEKLPNKNIQYF. DNA of the CDR3: TGTGCCAGCGAAAAACTACCAAACAAAAACATTCAGTACTTC. This chain joins TRBV21-1 and TRBJ2-4. TRBV21-1 is shown as a pseudogene. The CDR3 runs to 14 residues.

This clonotype turned up a few times. The J gene is TRBJ1-1, the V gene TRBV12-3 or TRBV12-4; weak D call: TRBD1 (6 bases). The CDR3 has 13 residues. V shed 7 bases and J shed 4 bases, with 13 bases lying between them. The DNA of the CDR3 is TGTGCCAGCAAACTCAGGGGCATCACTGAAGCTTTCTTT. Amino acids: CASKLRGITEAFF.

V usage is TRBV5-1 and J usage is TRBJ2-7, with a weak D call TRBD1 (7 bases). This CDR3 is 16 amino acids long. V lost 0 bases and J 2 bases, leaving 15 bases between the germline ends. Germline CDR1 and CDR2: SGHRS and YFSETQ. The CDR3 region has the DNA TGCGCCAGCAGCTTGGTTATGCAGGGGGGAACCTACGAGCAGTACTTC. This translates into CASSLVMQGGTYEQYF.

This clonotype has only a few counts. V and J are TRBV19 and TRBJ2-5; the match to TRBD2 covers 9 bases. Trimming at V came to 6 bases and at J to 2 bases, leaving 7 bases not matched to a gene. This CDR3 spans 15 amino acids. CDR1 is LNHDA and CDR2 is SQIVND in the germline V gene (reference sequence). CDR3 region: CASRYSGGLQETQYF. CDR3 in DNA: TGTGCCAGTAGATATAGCGGGGGCCTGCAAGAGACCCAGTACTTC.

A few counts support this clonotype. The rearrangement uses TRBV7-6 and TRBJ1-2; no clear D. The V end lost 5 bases, the J end lost 4 bases, and 14 bases lay between the germline ends. Germline V gives CDR1 SGHVS, CDR2 FNYEAQ. The CDR3 runs to 14 residues. The CDR3 is CASSPVADSYGYTF. CDR3 sequence (DNA): TGTGCCAGCAGCCCCGTGGCAGATTCCTATGGCTACACCTTC.

At least ten counts were recorded for this clonotype. The chain recombines TRBV4-3 with TRBJ1-1, with D unclear. V dropped 2 bases and J dropped 3 bases, with 7 bases sitting between them. Germline lookup yields CDR1 LGHNA and CDR2 YSLEER. The CDR3 runs 13 residues. This CDR3 is CASSQYLYTEAFF. CDR3 nucleotides: TGCGCCAGCAGCCAATATTTGTACACTGAAGCTTTCTTT.

This clonotype has more than one count but fewer than ten. This chain uses TRBV20-1 with TRBJ1-2; TRBD1 matches at 7 bases. Germline values: CDR1 DFQATT, CDR2 SNEGSKA (reference sequence). CDR3 length: 12 amino acids. The ends lost 6 bases at V and 7 bases at J; junction bases unmatched: 8. In DNA, the CDR3 is TGCAGTGCAATACAGGGGTTGGGTGGCTACACCTTC. Translated: CSAIQGLGGYTF.

J is TRBJ2-7 and V is TRBV5-6; D might be TRBD1 or TRBD2, each matching 6 bases. Germline V CDR1 and CDR2: SGHDT, YYEEEE. CDR3 length: 15 residues. V was trimmed by 4 bases and J by 4 bases, leaving 18 bases between them. CDR3 protein: CASSPAGHGKYEQYF. CDR3 DNA: TGTGCCAGCAGCCCCGCGGGACATGGAAAATACGAGCAGTACTTC.

The chain combines TRBV5-1 with TRBJ2-1, with TRBD2 as a possible D gene (5 bases). The CDR3 sequence is 15 residues long. Between the trimmed V and J ends, which lost 0 bases and 2 bases, there was a span of 9 bases. The germline V gene has CDR1 SGHRS and CDR2 YFSETQ. As DNA, the CDR3 is TGCGCCAGCAGCTTGGCCGAGGGTACCTACAATGAGCAGTTCTTC. It translates to CASSLAEGTYNEQFF.

This clonotype was recorded at least ten times. V gene TRBV2 combines with J gene TRBJ2-1; 13 positions agree with TRBD2. V was pared by 5 bases and J by 6 bases, with 4 bases of the junction left unmatched. CDR3 size: 15 residues. Germline CDR1 SNHLY, CDR2 FYNNEI. The CDR3 DNA follows: TGTGCCAGCAGTCGTGGACTAGCGGGAGTCAATGAGCAGTTCTTC. Protein sequence: CASSRGLAGVNEQFF.

This clonotype was recorded many times. The rearrangement joins TRBV29-1 to TRBJ1-1, with 8 bases lining up with TRBD1. There are 13 residues in the CDR3. V was pared by 6 bases and J by 1 base, with 4 bases of the junction left unmatched. Germline loops: CDR1 SQVTM, CDR2 ANQGSEA. The CDR3 DNA is TGCAGCGTCGGACAGGGCCGGAACACTGAAGCTTTCTTT. This translates into CSVGQGRNTEAFF. Using reference TRBV29-1 and TRBJ1-1 for the parts outside the CDR3, the full variable domain is SAVISQKPSRDICQRGTSLTIQCQVDSQVTMMFWYRQQPGQSLTLIATANQGSEATYESGFVIDKFPISRPNLTFSTLTVSNMSPEDSSIYLCSVGQGRNTEAFFGQGTRLTVV.

This chain joins TRBV12-3 or TRBV12-4 and TRBJ1-1; D is undetermined. The length of the CDR3 is 16 residues. The V end was cut by 4 bases, the J end by 0 bases, with 15 bases between. The CDR3 nucleotides read TGTGCCAGCAGTTCCTCGCCCGGGAATTTGAACACTGAAGCTTTCTTT. This encodes CASSSSPGNLNTEAFF.

This clonotype was detected a few times. J is TRBJ1-1 and V is TRBV6-1; 8 bases match TRBD1. Per germline, CDR1 MNHNS and CDR2 SASEGT. This CDR3 spans 13 amino acids. Trimming took 6 bases from V and 5 from J; bases not matched to a gene: 5. CDR3 bases: TGTGCCAGCAGGAAGACAGGGGTTACTGAAGCTTTCTTT. Amino acids: CASRKTGVTEAFF.

This clonotype turned up a few times. The chain uses TRBV11-1 and TRBJ2-3; 9 bases are shared with TRBD2. This CDR3 is built from 15 residues. Germline lookup yields CDR1 SGHAT and CDR2 FQDESV (reference sequence). Trimming took 5 bases from V and 2 from J; bases not matched to a gene: 5. For the CDR3, the DNA is TGTGCCAGCAGCCGGACTAGCGAGTACACAGATACGCAGTATTTT. Amino acid sequence: CASSRTSEYTDTQYF.

The chain uses TRBV12-3 or TRBV12-4 and TRBJ2-2; TRBD2 agrees at 15 bases. Losses at the gene ends were 2 bases for V and 2 bases for J; bases not matched to a gene: 18. This CDR3 is 23 amino acids long. CDR3 nucleotide sequence: TGTGCCAGCAGTTTAAGATCGCGACGGTGTGGACTAGCGGGGGGGATCAACACCGGGGAGCTGTTTTTT. It encodes CASSLRSRRCGLAGGINTGELFF.

This clonotype was observed a handful of times. The chain recombines TRBV15 with TRBJ2-7, with 12 positions matching TRBD2. Looked up from germline, CDR1 is LNHNV and CDR2 is YYDKDF (reference sequence). This CDR3 spans 16 amino acids. V lost 1 base to trimming and J lost 7 bases; unmatched junction nucleotides: 8. The chain's CDR3 is CATSRALAGGTLEQYF. CDR3 nucleotide sequence: TGTGCCACCAGCAGAGCACTAGCGGGAGGTACCCTTGAGCAGTACTTC.

The V and J genes are TRBV12-3 or TRBV12-4 and TRBJ2-1; D possibly corresponds to TRBD2 (6 bases). The CDR3 extends over 18 amino acids. Trimming took 0 bases from V and 6 from J, leaving 21 bases between them. CDR3: CASSLAQGQALATNEQFF. The CDR3 DNA reads TGTGCCAGCAGTTTAGCCCAGGGTCAGGCACTAGCAACCAATGAGCAGTTCTTC.

The chain links TRBV11-1 to TRBJ2-3, with 8 bases aligning to TRBD1. Unmatched junction bases numbered 11, after V lost 0 bases and J lost 3 bases. Looked up from germline, CDR1 is SGHAT and CDR2 is FQDESV (reference sequence). The CDR3 is 18 residues long. The CDR3 DNA reads as TGTGCCAGCAGCTTAGCTCACACCGGGACAGGAGGAACAGATACGCAGTATTTT. Translation: CASSLAHTGTGGTDTQYF. The entire variable domain, with the rest obtained from reference TRBV11-1 and TRBJ2-3, is as follows: EAEVAQSPRYKITEKSQAVAFWCDPISGHATLYWYRQILGQGPELLVQFQDESVVDDSQLPKDRFSAERLKGVDSTLKIQPAELGDSAMYLCASSLAHTGTGGTDTQYFGPGTRLTVL.

The table lists this clonotype with a few counts. The rearrangement links TRBV28 to TRBJ2-5, with a possible D match to TRBD1 (5 bases). Germline loops: CDR1 MDHEN, CDR2 SYDVKM. The CDR3 contains 13 residues. The ends were cut back, 4 bases at V and 7 bases at J, with 13 bases in the middle. The CDR3 here is CASSYQQGGTQYF. In DNA, the CDR3 is TGTGCCAGCAGTTACCAGCAGGGTGGGACCCAGTACTTC.

In its sample, this clonotype was seen many times. This sequence joins TRBV7-9 and TRBJ2-7; D gene uncertain. The CDR3 runs to 13 residues. The V and J ends lost 2 bases and 2 bases respectively, with 7 bases between them. Germline V lookup: CDR1 SEHNR, CDR2 FQNEAQ (reference sequence). The CDR3 DNA reads as TGTGCCAGCAGCTTATACGGAACCTACGAGCAGTACTTC. Translation: CASSLYGTYEQYF.

V and J are TRBV6-2 or TRBV6-3 and TRBJ2-5, with 13 bases matching TRBD2. After removal of 5 bases from V and 2 bases from J, the junction contained 5 bases not matched to a gene. CDR3 length: 16 residues. CDR1 MNHEY and CDR2 SVGEGT come from the germline V gene. CDR3 bases: TGTGCCAGCAGTAGACTAGCGGGAGGTCTTCAAGAGACCCAGTACTTC. Translating gives CASSRLAGGLQETQYF.

The V call is TRBV20-1, the J call TRBJ2-7; D is unclear. Germline V gene data show CDR1 as DFQATT and CDR2 as SNEGSKA (reference sequence). The ends were cut back, 0 bases at V and 4 bases at J, with 13 bases in the middle. The CDR3 covers 14 residues. The DNA for the CDR3 is TGCAGTGCTAGAGATTTGGTGGTTGGATACGAGCAGTACTTC. This translates into CSARDLVVGYEQYF.